This T cell receptor beta chain was profiled in a study of OX40 agonist ivuxolimab in advanced cancers. Study context: Each patient was given ivuxolimab into a vein every 2 weeks, at 0.01 to 10 mg/kg. Earlier anti-PD-1, anti-PD-L1 or anti-CTLA-4 therapy was permitted; less than 50% had received some. Study conclusions and caveats: Averaging showed that CD8+ T cells had more expanded clones than CD4+ did.

Profiling relied on immunoSEQ multiplex PCR, and the TCRdb table lists in-frame clones only, not all of them. This sample has approximately 63,000 clones, with around 89% found just once. Germline V gene data show CDR1 as SGDLS and CDR2 as YYNGEE. The V and J ends lost 4 bases and 3 bases respectively, with 11 bases between them. The CDR3 is 14 residues long. As to this clone: Its antigen is still unknown.

Patients who had autoimmune disease history or got systemic immunosuppression were left out. The chain couples TRBV9 to TRBJ1-5, with D possibly being TRBD1 (6 bases). This receptor was identified in an adult with an advanced solid tumor such as melanoma, head and neck, liver or kidney cancer. The sample here was CD4+ or CD8+ T cells sorted from blood, taken in a trial of the OX40 agonist ivuxolimab. CDR3 coding DNA: TGTGCCAGCAGCAACGGACAGCTCAATCAGCCCCAGCATTTT. Its translation is CASSNGQLNQPQHF.